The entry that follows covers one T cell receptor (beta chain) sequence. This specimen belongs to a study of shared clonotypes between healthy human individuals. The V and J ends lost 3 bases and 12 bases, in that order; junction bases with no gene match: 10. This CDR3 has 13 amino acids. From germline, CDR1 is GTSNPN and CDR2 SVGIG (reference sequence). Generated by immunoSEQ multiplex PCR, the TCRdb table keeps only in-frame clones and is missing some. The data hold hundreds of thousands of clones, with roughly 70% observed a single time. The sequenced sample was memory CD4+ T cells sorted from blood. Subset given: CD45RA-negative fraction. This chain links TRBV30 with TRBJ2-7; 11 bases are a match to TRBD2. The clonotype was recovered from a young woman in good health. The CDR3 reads CAWRRLAGSSLYF. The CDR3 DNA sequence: TGTGCCTGGAGGAGACTAGCGGGGAGCTCGCTGTACTTC.